Shown below are 8 T cell receptor beta chains from a single sample sequenced in a study of human T cells and chemical hapten exposure. Specified time point: patch test 1, 2 weeks after DPC sensitization. The treatment denotes: therapeutic diphenylcyclopropenone sensitization with weekly scalp DPC. TCRdb itself ran the RACE reads through MiXCR, one entry per CDR3 protein. The repertoire includes about 100,000 distinct CDR3 sequences, approximately 10% of them detected once, and approximately 4% sits in the top ten. Sequenced material: whole blood, taken in connection with sensitization to the hapten diphenylcyclopropenone (DPC). These receptor sequences come from a middle-aged woman with alopecia areata. Some clones in this sample may be carry-over from other donors' samples.

The chain carries TRBV6-2 or TRBV6-3 and TRBJ2-7; D gene uncertain. CDR3 length: 10 amino acids. Germline V CDR1 and CDR2: MNHEY, SVGEGT. V lost 6 bases and J 9 bases, leaving 9 bases between the germline ends. The CDR3 DNA reads as TGTGCCAGCAGCGGGCGGTGGCAGTACTTC. It encodes CASSGRWQYF.

This clonotype has only a few counts. V and J are TRBV15 and TRBJ2-3, with D tentatively TRBD1 or TRBD2 (5 bases each). The CDR3 has 14 amino acids. V was shortened by 0 bases and J by 6 bases, with 10 bases between the two germline ends. The germline gives CDR1 LNHNV, CDR2 YYDKDF (reference sequence). CDR3 sequence: CATSRDRDPDTQYF. The DNA for the CDR3 is TGTGCCACCAGCAGAGATCGGGACCCGGATACGCAGTATTTT. Using reference TRBV15 and TRBJ2-3 for the parts outside the CDR3, the full variable domain is DAMVIQNPRYQVTQFGKPVTLSCSQTLNHNVMYWYQQKSSQAPKLLFHYYDKDFNNEADTPDNFQSRRPNTSFCFLDIRSPGLGDTAMYLCATSRDRDPDTQYFGPGTRLTVL.

The sample holds a few counts of this clonotype. The V call is TRBV2, the J call TRBJ2-3; 11 positions agree with TRBD2. The V and J ends lost 2 bases and 5 bases, in that order; junction bases with no gene match: 9. Germline V gene data show CDR1 as SNHLY and CDR2 as FYNNEI. CDR3 length: 17 residues. The CDR3 reads CASSENLAGGQEDTQYF. CDR3 coding DNA: TGTGCCAGCAGTGAAAACCTAGCGGGAGGCCAGGAAGATACGCAGTATTTT.

This clonotype has only a few counts. The V gene is TRBV7-8, the J gene TRBJ2-1; the match to TRBD2 covers 10 bases. Germline CDR1 and CDR2: SGHVS and FQNEAQ. The CDR3 sequence is 15 residues long. V lost 7 bases and J lost 1; bases outside the gene matches: 4. Here the CDR3 reads CASTYSGGSYNEQFF. The CDR3 DNA reads TGTGCCAGCACCTATAGCGGGGGGTCCTACAATGAGCAGTTCTTC.

As DNA, the CDR3 is TGCGCCAGCAGCCAAGACGAGACAGTTAACTATGGCTACACCTTC. Amino acids: CASSQDETVNYGYTF. The genes are TRBV4-1 and TRBJ1-2; perhaps TRBD1 as D (5 bases). V lost 0 bases and J lost 1, with 9 bases in between. This CDR3 spans 15 amino acids. Germline lookup yields CDR1 MGHRA and CDR2 YSYEKL.

This clonotype was observed at least ten times. Here the CDR3 reads CASSHPLARGHETQYF. The CDR3 coding sequence is TGCGCCAGCAGCCACCCTTTGGCCAGGGGCCACGAGACCCAGTACTTC. This chain links TRBV4-3 with TRBJ2-5; D is perhaps TRBD1 (6 bases). V dropped 3 bases and J dropped 5 bases, with 19 bases sitting between them. This CDR3 spans 16 amino acids. The germline V gene encodes CDR1 LGHNA and CDR2 YSLEER.

This clonotype was recorded a few times. The rearrangement uses TRBV4-1 and TRBJ2-1, with D unclear. The germline gives CDR1 MGHRA, CDR2 YSYEKL. CDR3 size: 15 residues. V was pared by 4 bases and J by 5 bases, with 15 bases between. In nucleotides, the CDR3 is TGCGCCAGCAGCCCGTCAGTAGGAGATCACAATGAGCAGTTCTTC. Amino acid sequence: CASSPSVGDHNEQFF.

This clonotype was observed a few times. The gene calls are TRBV11-2 and TRBJ2-2, with TRBD2 as a possible D gene (5 bases). The CDR3 consists of 17 residues. CDR1 and CDR2 from the germline V gene are SGHAT and FQNNGV. The V and J ends lost 5 bases and 1 base respectively, with 17 bases between them. This chain's CDR3 is CASSRSRTYENTGELFF. DNA of the CDR3: TGTGCCAGCAGCCGAAGTCGGACTTATGAGAACACCGGGGAGCTGTTTTTT.